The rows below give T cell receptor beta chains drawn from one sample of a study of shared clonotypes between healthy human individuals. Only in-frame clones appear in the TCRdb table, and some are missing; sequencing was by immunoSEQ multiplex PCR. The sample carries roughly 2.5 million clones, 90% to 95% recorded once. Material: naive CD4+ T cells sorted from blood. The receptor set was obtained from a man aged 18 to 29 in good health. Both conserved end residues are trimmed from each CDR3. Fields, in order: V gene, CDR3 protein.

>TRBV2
ASSGQGNYGYT
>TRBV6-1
ASRLRNTGELF
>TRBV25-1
ASSAQTGVNYGYT
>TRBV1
TSSPPSGRALEQF
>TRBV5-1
ASSPGQGILSGNTIY
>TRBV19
ASTPGVAGGRDEQF
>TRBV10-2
ASSESGSSADTQY
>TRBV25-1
ASSELETSGWNEQF
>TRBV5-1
ASSLERRENTEAF
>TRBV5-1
ASSSLGLAGENTGELF